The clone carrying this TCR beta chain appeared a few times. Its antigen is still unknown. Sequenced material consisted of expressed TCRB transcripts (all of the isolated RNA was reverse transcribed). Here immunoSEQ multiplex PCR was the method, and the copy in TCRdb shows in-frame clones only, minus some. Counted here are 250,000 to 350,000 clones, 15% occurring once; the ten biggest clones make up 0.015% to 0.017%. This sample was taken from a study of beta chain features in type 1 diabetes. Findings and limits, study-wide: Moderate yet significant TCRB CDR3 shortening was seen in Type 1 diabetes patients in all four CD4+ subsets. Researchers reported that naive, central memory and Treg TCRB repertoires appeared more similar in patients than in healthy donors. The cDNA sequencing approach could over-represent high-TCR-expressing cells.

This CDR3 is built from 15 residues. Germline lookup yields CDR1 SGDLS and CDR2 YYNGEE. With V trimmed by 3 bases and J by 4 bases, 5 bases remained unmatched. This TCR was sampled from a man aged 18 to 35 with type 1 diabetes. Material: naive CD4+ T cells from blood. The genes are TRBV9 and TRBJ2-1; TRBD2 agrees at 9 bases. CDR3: CASSAGTSLYNEQFF. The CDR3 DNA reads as TGTGCCAGCAGCGCAGGGACTAGCCTTTACAATGAGCAGTTCTTC.